The present TCR beta chain was sequenced within a study of blood T cell repertoires in COVID-19. From germline, CDR1 is LGHDT and CDR2 YNNKEL (reference sequence). The CDR3 totals 13 residues. This clone appeared once. The protocol was immunoSEQ multiplex PCR, while the TCRdb copy is restricted to in-frame clones and leaves out a portion. The table shows around 200,000 clones, with approximately 90% occurring only once. The sample consisted of peripheral blood. The TCR originated in an elderly woman in a cohort sampled during active or convalescent COVID-19. This chain links TRBV3-1 (or the pseudogene TRBV3-2) with TRBJ2-5; 10 bases match TRBD1. DNA of the CDR3: TGTGAAAGTGGACAGGGGGTTGAGGAGACCCAGTACTTC. Protein: CESGQGVEETQYF.